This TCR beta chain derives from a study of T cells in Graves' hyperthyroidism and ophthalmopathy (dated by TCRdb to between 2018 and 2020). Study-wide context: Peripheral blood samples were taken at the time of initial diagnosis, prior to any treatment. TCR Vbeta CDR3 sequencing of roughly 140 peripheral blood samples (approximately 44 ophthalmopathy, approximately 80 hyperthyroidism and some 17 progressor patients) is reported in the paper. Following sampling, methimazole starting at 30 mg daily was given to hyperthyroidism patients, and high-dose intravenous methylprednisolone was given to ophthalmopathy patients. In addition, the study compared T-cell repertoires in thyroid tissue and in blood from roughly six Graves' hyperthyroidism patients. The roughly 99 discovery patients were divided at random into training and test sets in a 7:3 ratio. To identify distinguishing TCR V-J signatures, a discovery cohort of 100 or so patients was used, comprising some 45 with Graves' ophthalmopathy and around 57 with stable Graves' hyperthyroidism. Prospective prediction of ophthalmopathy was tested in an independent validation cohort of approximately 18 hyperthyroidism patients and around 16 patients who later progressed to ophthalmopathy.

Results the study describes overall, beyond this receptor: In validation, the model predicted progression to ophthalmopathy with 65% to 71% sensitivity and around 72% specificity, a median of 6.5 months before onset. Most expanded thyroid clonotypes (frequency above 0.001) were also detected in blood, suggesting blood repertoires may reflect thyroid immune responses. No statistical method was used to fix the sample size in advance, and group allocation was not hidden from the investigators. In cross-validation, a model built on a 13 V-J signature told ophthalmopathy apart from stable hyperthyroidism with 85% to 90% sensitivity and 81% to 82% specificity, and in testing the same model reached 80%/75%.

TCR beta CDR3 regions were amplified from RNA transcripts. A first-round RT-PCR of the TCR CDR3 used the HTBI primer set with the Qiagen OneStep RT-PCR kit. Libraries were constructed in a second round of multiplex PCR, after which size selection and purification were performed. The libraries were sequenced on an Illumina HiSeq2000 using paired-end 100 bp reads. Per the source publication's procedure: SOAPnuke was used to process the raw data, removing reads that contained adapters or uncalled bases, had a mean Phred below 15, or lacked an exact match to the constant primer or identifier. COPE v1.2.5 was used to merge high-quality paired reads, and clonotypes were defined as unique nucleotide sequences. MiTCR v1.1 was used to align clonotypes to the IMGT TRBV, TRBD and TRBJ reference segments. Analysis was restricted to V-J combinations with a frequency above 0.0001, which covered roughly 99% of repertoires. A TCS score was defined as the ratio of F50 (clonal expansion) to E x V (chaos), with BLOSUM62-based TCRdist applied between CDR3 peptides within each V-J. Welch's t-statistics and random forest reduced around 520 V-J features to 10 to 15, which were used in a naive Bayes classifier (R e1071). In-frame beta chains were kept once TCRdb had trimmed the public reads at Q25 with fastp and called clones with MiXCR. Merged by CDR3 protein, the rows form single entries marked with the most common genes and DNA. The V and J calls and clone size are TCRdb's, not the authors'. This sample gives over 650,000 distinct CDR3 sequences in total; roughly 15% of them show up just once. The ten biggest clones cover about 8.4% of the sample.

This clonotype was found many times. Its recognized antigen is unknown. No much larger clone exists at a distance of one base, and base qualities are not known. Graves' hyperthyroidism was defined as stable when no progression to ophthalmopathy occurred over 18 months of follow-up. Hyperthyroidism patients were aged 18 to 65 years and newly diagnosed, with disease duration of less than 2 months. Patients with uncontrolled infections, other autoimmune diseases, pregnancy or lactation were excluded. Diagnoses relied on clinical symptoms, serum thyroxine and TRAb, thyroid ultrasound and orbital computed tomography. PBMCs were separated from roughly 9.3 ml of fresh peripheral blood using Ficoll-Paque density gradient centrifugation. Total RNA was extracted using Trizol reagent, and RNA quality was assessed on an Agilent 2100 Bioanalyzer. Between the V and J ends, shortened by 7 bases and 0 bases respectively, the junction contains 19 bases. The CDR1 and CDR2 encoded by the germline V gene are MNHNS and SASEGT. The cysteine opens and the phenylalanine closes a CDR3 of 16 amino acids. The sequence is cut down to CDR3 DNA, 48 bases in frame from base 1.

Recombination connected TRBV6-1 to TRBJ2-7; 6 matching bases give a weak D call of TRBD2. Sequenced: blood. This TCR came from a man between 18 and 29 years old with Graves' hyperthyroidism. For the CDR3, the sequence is CASKKVPGEVSYEQYF. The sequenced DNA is TGTGCCAGCAAAAAGGTGCCGGGAGAGGTCTCCTACGAGCAGTACTTC.